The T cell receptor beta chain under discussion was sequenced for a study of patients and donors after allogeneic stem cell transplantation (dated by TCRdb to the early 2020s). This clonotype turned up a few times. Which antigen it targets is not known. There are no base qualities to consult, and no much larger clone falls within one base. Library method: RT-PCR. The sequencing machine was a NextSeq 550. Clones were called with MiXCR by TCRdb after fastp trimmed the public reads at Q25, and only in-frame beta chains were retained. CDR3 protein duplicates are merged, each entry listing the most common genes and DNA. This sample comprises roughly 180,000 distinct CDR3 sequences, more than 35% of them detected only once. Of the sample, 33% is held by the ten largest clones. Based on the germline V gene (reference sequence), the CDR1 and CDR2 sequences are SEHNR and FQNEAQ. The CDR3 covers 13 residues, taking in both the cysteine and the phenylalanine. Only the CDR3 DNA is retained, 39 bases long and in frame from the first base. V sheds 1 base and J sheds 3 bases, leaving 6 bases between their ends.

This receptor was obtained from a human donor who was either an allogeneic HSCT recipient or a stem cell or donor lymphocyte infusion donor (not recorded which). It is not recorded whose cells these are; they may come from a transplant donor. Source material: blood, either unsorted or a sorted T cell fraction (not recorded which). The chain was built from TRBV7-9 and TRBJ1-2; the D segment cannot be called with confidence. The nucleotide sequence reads TGTGCCAGCAGCTTAGACGGCGACTATGGCTACACCTTC. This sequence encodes CASSLDGDYGYTF.